This T cell receptor (beta chain) was captured in a study of T cell clones after liver transplantation. The V gene's germline CDR1 is SEHNR and CDR2 FQNEAQ (reference sequence). The V and J ends lost 2 bases and 5 bases, in that order; junction bases with no gene match: 9. This CDR3 region has 16 residues. The protocol was immunoSEQ multiplex PCR, while the TCRdb copy is restricted to in-frame clones and leaves out a portion. The table has tens of thousands of clones, around two thirds seen once; the top ten hold 2.8%. This clone was found once. V gene TRBV7-9 combines with J gene TRBJ1-5; the match to TRBD1 covers 7 bases. This sequence was found in a human patient who received a liver transplant. Part of the T cell pool may stem from the graft donor. Sequenced here: CD4+ T cells from blood, sampled at the approximately 16-month timepoint. The CDR3 sequence is CASSLSFGQEDQPQHF. The CDR3 nucleotides read TGTGCCAGCAGCTTATCTTTCGGACAGGAGGATCAGCCCCAGCATTTT.